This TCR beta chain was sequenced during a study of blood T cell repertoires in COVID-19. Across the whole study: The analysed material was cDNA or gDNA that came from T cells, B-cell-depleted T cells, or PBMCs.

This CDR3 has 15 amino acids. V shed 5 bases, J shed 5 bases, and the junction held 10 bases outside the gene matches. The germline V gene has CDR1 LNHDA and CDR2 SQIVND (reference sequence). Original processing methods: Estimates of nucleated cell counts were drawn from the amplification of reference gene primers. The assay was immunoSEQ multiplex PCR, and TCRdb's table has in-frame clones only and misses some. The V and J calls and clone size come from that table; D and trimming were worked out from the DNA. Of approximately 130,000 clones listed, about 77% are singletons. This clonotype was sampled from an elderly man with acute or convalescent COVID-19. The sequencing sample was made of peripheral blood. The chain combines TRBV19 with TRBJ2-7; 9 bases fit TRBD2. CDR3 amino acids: CASSRAGGLGNEQYF. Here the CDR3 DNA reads TGTGCCAGTAGTCGTGCGGGGGGGCTCGGCAACGAGCAGTACTTC.